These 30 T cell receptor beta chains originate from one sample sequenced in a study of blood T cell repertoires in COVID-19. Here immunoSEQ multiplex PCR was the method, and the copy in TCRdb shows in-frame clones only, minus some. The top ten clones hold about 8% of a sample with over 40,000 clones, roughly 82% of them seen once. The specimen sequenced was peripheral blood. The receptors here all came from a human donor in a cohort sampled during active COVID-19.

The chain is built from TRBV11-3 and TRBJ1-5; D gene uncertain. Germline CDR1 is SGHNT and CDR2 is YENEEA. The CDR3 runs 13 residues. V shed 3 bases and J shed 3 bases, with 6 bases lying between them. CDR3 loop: CASSLSDNQPQHF. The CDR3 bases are TGTGCCAGCAGCTTGAGTGACAATCAGCCCCAGCATTTT.

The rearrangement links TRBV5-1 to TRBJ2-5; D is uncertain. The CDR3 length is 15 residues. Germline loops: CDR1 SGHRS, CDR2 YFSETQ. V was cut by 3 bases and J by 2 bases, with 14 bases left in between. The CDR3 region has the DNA TGCGCCAGCAGCTATAACACAGATTCTCAAGAGACCCAGTACTTC. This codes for CASSYNTDSQETQYF.

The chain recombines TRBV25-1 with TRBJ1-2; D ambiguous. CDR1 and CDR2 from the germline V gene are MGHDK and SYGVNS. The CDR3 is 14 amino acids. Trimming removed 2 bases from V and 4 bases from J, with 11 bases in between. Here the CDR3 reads CASSEADGLYGYTF. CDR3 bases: TGTGCCAGCAGTGAAGCCGACGGACTCTATGGCTACACCTTC.

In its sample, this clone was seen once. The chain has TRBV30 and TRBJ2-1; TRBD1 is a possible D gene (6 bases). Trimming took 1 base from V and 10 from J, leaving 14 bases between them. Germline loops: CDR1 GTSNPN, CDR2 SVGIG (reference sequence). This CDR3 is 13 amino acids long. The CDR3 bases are TGTGCCTGGAGTGGCAAACAGGGTTACGAGCAGTTCTTC. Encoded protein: CAWSGKQGYEQFF.

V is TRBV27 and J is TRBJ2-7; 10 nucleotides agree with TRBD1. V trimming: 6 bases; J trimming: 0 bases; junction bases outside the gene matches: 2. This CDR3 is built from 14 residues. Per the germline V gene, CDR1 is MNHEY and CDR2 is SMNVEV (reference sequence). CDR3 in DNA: TGTGCCAGCAGGGACAGGGGGTACTCCTACGAGCAGTACTTC. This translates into CASRDRGYSYEQYF.

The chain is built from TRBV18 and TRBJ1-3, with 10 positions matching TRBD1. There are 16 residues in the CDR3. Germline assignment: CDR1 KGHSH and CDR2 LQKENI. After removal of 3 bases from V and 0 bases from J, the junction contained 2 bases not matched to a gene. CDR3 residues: CASSPGTGASGNTIYF. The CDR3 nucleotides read TGTGCCAGCTCACCGGGGACAGGGGCCTCTGGAAACACCATATATTTT.

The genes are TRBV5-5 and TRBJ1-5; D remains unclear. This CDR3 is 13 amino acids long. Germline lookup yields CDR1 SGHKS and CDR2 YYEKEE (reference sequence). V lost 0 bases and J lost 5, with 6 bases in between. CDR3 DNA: TGTGCCAGCAGCTTGGGTGGAGATCAGCCCCAGCATTTT. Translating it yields CASSLGGDQPQHF.

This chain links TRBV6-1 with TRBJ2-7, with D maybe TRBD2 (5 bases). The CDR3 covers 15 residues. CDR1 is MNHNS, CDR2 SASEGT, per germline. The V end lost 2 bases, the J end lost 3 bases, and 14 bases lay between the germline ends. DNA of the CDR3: TGTGCCAGCAGTGAAAGACCTTCGGGATACTACGAGCAGTACTTC. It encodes CASSERPSGYYEQYF.

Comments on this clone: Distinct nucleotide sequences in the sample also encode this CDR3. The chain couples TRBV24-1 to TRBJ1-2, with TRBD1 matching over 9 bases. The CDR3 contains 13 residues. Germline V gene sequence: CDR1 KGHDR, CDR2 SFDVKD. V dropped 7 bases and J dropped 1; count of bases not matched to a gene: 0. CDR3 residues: CATRGQGNYGYTF. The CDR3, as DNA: TGTGCCACCAGGGGACAGGGTAACTATGGCTACACCTTC.

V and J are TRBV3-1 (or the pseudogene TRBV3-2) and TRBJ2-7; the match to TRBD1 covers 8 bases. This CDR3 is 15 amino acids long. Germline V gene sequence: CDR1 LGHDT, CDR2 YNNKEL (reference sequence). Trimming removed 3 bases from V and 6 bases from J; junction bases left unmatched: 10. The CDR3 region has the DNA TGTGCCAGCAGCCAGTATTTAGGACAGGGTGGCGAGCAGTACTTC. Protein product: CASSQYLGQGGEQYF.

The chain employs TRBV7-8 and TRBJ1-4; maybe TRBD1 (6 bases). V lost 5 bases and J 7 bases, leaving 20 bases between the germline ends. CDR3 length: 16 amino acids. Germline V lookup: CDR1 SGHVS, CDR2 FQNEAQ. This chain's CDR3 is CASSPPEFGGREKLFF. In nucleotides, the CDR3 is TGTGCCAGCAGCCCCCCCGAGTTCGGGGGGCGTGAAAAACTGTTTTTT.

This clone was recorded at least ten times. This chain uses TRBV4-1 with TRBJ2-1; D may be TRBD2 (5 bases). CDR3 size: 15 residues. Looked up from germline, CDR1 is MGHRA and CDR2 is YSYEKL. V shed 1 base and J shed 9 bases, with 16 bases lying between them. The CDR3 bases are TGCGCCAGCAGCCAAGCGGGATCCGGCAACGTTGAGCAGTTCTTC. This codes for CASSQAGSGNVEQFF.

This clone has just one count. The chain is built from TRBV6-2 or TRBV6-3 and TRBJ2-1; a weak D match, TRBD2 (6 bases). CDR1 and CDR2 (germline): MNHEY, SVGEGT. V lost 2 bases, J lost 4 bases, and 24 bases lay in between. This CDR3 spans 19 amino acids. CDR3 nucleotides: TGTGCCAGCAGTTACCCCTTGGGCGGGAACCCCCTCTTTTACAATGAGCAGTTCTTC. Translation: CASSYPLGGNPLFYNEQFF.

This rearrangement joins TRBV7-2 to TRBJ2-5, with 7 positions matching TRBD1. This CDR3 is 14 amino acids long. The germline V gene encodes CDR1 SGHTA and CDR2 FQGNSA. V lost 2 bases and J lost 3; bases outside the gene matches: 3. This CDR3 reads CASSLIGGKETQYF. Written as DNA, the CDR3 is TGTGCCAGCAGCTTAATAGGGGGCAAAGAGACCCAGTACTTC.

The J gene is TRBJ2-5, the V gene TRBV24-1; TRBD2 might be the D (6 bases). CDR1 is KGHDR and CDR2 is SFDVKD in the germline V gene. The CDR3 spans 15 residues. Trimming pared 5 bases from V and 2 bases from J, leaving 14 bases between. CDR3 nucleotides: TGTGCCACCAGTGGTTCGGAGGGTTCGCAAGAGACCCAGTACTTC. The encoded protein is CATSGSEGSQETQYF.

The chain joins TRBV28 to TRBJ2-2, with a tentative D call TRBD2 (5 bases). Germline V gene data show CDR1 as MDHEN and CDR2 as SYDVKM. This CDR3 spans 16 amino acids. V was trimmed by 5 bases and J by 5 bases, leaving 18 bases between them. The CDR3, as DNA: TGTGCCAGCAGTCCTTATTCCGGGGTCGGGACCGGGGAGCTGTTTTTT. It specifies CASSPYSGVGTGELFF.

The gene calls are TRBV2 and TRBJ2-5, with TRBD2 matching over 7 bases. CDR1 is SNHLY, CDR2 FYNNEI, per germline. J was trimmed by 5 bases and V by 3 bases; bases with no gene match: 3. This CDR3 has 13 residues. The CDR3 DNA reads TGTGCCAGCAGTGATGAGGGAGGGGAGACCCAGTACTTC. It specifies CASSDEGGETQYF.

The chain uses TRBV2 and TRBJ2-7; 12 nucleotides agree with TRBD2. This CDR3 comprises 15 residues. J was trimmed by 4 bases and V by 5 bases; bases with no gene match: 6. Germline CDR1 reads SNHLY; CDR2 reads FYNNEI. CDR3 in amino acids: CASSTTSGSGYEQYF. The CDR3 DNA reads TGTGCCAGCAGTACGACTAGCGGGAGCGGATACGAGCAGTACTTC.

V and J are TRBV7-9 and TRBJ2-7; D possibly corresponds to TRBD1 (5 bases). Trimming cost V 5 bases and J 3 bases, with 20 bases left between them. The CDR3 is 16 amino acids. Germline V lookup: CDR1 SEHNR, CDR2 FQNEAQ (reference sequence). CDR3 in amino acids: CASSPMLQGRDYEQYF. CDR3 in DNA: TGTGCCAGCAGCCCCATGTTGCAGGGAAGGGACTACGAGCAGTACTTC.

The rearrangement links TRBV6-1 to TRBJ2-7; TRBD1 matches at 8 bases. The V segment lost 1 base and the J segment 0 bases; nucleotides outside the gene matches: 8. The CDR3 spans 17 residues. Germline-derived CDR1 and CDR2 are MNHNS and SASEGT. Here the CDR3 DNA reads TGTGCCAGCAGTGAAGAGGGTTGGACAGGGAGCTCCTACGAGCAGTACTTC. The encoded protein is CASSEEGWTGSSYEQYF.

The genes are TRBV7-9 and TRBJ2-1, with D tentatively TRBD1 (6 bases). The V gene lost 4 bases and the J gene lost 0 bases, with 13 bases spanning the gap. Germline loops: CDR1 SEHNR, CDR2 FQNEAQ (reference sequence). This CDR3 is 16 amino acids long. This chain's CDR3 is CASSWLQGNSYNEQFF. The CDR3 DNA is TGTGCCAGCAGCTGGCTACAGGGCAACTCCTACAATGAGCAGTTCTTC. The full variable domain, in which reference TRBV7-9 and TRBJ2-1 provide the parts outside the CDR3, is DTGVSQNPRHKITKRGQNVTFRCDPISEHNRLYWYRQTLGQGPEFLTYFQNEAQLEKSRLLSDRFSAERPKGSFSTLEIQRTEQGDSAMYLCASSWLQGNSYNEQFFGPGTRLTVL.

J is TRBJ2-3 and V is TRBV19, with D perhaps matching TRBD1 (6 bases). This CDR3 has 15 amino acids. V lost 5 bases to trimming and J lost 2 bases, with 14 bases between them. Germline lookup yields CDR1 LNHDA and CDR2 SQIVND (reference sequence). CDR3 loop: CASSHQGSFTDTQYF. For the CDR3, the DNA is TGTGCCAGTAGTCACCAGGGGTCGTTCACAGATACGCAGTATTTT.

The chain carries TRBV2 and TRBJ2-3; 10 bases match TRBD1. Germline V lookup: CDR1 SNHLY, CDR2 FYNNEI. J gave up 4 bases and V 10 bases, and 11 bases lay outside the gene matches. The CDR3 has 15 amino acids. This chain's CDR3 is CAKGAGTGESDTQYF. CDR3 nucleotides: TGTGCCAAGGGAGCGGGGACAGGGGAGTCAGATACGCAGTATTTT.

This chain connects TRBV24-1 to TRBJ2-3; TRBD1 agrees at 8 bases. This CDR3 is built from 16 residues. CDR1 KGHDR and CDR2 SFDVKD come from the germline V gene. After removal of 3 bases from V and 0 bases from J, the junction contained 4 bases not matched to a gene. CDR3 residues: CATSDDRGRSTDTQYF. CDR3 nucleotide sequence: TGTGCCACCAGTGATGACAGGGGACGGAGCACAGATACGCAGTATTTT.

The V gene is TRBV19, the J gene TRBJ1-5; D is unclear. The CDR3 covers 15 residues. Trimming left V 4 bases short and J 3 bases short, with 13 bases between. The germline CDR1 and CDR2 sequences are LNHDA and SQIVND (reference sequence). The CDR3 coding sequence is TGTGCCAGTAGTAGTGGAACAGCTACCAATCAGCCCCAGCATTTT. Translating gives CASSSGTATNQPQHF.

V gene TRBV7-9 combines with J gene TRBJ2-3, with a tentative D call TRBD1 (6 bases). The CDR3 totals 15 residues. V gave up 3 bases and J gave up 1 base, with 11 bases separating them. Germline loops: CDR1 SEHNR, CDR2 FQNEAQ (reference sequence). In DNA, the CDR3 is TGTGCCAGCAGCTTGAAAACAGGGCGCACAGATACGCAGTATTTT. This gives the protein CASSLKTGRTDTQYF.

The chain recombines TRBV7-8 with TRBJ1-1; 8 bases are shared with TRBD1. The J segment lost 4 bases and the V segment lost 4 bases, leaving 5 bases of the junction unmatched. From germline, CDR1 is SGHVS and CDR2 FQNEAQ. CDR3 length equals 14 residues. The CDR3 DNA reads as TGTGCCAGCAGCTATAGACAGGGGACCACTGAAGCTTTCTTT. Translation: CASSYRQGTTEAFF.

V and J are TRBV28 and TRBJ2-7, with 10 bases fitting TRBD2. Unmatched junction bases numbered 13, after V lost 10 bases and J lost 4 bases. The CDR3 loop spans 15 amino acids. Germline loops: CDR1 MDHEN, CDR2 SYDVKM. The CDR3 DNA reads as TGTGCCATAACTTCCGCTAGCGGGAGCGGGTACGAGCAGTACTTC. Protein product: CAITSASGSGYEQYF.

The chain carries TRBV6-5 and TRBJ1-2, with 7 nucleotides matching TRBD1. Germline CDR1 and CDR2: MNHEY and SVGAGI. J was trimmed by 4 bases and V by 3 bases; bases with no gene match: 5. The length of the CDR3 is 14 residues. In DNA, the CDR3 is TGTGCCAGCAGTTATATGACAGGGAGCTATGGCTACACCTTC. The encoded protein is CASSYMTGSYGYTF.

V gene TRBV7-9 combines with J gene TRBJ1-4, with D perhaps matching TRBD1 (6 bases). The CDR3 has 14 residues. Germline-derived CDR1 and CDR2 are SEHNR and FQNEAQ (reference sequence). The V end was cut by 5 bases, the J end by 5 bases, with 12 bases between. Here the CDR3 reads CASSPDRLNEKLFF. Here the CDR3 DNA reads TGTGCCAGCAGCCCCGACAGGTTGAATGAAAAACTGTTTTTT.